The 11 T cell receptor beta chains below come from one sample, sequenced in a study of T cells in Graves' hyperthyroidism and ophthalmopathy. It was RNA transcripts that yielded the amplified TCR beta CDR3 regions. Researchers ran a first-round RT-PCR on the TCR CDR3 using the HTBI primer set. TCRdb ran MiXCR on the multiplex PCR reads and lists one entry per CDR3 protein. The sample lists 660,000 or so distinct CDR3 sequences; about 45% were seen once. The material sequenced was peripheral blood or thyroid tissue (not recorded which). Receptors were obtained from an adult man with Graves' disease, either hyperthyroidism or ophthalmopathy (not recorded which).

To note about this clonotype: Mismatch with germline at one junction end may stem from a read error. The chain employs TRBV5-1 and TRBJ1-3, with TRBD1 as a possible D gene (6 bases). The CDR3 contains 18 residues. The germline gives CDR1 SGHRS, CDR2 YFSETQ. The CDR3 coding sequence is TGCGCCAGCGGCTTGGGTGCTGGACAGTGGTACTCTGGAAACACCATATATTTT. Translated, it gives CASGLGAGQWYSGNTIYF.

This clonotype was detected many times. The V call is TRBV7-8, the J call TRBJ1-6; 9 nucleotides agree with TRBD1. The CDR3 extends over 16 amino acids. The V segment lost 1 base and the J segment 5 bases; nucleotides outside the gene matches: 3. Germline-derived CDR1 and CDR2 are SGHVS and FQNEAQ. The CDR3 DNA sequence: TGTGCCAGCAGCTTAGTCGGGACAGGGAATAATTCACCCCTCCACTTT. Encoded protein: CASSLVGTGNNSPLHF.

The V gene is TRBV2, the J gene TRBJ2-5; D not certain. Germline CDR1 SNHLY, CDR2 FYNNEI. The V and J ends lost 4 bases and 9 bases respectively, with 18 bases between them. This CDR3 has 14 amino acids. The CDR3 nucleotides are TGTGCCAGCAGTGCGTCCACGGAGTATCAGCCCCAGTACTTC. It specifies CASSASTEYQPQYF.

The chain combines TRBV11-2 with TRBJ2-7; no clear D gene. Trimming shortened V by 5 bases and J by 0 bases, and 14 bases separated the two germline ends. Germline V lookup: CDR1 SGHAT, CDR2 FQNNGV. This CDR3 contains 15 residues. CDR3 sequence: CASSHRLLSSYEQYF. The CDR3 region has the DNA TGTGCCAGCAGCCATAGGCTACTTAGCTCCTACGAGCAGTACTTC.

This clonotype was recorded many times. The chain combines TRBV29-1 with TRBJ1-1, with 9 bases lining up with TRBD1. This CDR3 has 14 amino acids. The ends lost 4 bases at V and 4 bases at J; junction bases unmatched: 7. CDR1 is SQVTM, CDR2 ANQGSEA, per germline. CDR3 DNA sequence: TGCAGCGTTGGCACAGGGGGCCTCGTCACTGAAGCTTTCTTT. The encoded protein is CSVGTGGLVTEAFF.

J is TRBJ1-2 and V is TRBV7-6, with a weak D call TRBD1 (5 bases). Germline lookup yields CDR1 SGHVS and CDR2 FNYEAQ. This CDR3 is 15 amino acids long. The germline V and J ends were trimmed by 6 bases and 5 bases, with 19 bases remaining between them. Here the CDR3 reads CASSPGALPEYGYTF. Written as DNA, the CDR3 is TGTGCCAGCAGTCCCGGGGCCCTCCCAGAGTATGGCTACACCTTC.

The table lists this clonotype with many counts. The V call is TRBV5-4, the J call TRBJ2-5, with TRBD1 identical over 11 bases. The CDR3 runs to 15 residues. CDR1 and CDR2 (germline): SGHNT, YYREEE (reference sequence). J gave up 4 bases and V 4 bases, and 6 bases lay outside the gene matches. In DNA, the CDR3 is TGTGCCAGCAGCAGGACAGGGGGCGCTGGAGAGACCCAGTACTTC. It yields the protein CASSRTGGAGETQYF.

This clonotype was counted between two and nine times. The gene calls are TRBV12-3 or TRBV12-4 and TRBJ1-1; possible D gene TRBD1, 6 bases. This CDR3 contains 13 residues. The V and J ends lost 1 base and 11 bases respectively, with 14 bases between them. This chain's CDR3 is CASSLGGGGLAFF. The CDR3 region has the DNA TGTGCCAGCAGTTTAGGAGGAGGGGGGCTGGCTTTCTTT.

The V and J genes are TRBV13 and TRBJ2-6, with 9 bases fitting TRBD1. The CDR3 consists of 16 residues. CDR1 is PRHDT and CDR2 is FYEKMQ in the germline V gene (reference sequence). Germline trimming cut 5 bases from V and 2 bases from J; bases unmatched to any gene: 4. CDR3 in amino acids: CASSAQGAAGANVLTF. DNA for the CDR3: TGTGCCAGCAGCGCACAGGGGGCGGCTGGGGCCAACGTCCTGACTTTC.

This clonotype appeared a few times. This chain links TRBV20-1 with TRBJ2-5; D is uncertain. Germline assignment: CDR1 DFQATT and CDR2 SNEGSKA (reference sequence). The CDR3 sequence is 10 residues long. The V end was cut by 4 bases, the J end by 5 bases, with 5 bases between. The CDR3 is CSAIGETQYF. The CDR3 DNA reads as TGCAGTGCTATTGGGGAGACCCAGTACTTC.

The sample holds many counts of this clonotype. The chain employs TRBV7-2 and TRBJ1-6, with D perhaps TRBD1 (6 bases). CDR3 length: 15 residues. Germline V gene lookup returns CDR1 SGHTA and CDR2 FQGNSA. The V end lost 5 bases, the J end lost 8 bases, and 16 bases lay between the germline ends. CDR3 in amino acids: CASSTQGGFDSPLHF. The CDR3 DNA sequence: TGTGCCAGCAGCACCCAAGGGGGGTTTGATTCACCCCTCCACTTT. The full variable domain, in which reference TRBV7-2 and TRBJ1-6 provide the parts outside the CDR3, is GAGVSQSPSNKVTEKGKDVELRCDPISGHTALYWYRQSLGQGLEFLIYFQGNSAPDKSGLPSDRFSAERTGGSVSTLTIQRTQQEDSAVYLCASSTQGGFDSPLHFGNGTRLTVT.